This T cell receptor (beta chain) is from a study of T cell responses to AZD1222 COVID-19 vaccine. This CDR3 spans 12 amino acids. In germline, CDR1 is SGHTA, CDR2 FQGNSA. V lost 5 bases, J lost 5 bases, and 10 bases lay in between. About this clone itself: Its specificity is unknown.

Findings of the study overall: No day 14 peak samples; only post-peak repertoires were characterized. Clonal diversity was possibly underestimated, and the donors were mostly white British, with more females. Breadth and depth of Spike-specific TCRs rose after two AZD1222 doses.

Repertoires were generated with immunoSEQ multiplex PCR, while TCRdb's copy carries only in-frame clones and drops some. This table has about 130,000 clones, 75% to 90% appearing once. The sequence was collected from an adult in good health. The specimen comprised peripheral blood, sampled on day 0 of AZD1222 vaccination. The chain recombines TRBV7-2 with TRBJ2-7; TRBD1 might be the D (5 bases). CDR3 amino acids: CASSGRENEQYF. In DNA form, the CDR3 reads TGTGCCAGCAGCGGCAGGGAAAACGAGCAGTACTTC.